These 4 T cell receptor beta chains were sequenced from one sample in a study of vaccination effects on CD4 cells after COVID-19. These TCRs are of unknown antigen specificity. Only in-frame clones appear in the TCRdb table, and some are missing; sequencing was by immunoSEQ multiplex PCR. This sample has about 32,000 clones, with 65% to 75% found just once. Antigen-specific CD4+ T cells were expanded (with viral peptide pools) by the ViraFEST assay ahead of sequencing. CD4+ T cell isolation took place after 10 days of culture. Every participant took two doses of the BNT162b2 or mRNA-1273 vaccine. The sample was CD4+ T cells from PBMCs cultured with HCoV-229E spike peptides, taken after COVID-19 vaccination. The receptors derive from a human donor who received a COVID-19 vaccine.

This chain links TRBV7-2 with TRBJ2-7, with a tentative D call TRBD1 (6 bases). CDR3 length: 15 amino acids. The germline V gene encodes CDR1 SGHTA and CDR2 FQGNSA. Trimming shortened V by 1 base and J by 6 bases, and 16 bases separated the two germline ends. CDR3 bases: TGTGCCAGCAGCTTAGACTATTCCAGGGGTAGCGAGCAGTACTTC. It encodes CASSLDYSRGSEQYF.

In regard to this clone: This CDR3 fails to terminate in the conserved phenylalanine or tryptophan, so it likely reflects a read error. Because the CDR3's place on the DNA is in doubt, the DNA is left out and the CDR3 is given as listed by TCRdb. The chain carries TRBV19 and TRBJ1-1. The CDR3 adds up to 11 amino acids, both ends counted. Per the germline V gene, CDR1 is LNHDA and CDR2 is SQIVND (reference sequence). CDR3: CASSIGAGSSL.

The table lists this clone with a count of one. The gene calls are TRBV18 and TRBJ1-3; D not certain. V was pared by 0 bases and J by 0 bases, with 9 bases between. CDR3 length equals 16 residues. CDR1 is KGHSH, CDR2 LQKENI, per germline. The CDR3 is CASSPPVQPSGNTIYF. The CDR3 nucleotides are TGTGCCAGCTCACCACCGGTCCAGCCCTCTGGAAACACCATATATTTT.

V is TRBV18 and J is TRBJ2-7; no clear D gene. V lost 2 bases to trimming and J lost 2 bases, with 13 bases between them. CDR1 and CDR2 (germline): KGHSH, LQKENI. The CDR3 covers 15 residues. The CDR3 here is CASSPLVETAYEQYF. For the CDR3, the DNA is TGTGCCAGCTCACCATTAGTCGAAACAGCCTACGAGCAGTACTTC.